This T cell receptor beta chain was observed in a study of radiation and T cells in renal cell carcinoma. Findings of the study overall: Top tumor clonotypes rose in blood 2 weeks post-radiation, then contracted.

Clones were sequenced by immunoSEQ multiplex PCR, and TCRdb holds only the in-frame ones, with some missing. The sample includes 150,000 or so clones, about 88% seen only once; the top ten take 3.5% to 5%. The CDR3 runs 12 residues. The germline V gene encodes CDR1 SGHTA and CDR2 FQGNSA. Trimming shortened V by 6 bases and J by 6 bases, and 8 bases separated the two germline ends. As regards this clone: The antigen is unknown.

Regarding time point: baseline pretreatment blood. Treatment specified: 15 Gy SBRT to primary tumor, nephrectomy 4 weeks later. Blood was sampled at baseline, 2 weeks and 4 weeks after SBRT. This renal cell carcinoma was of the clear cell type. V gene TRBV7-2 combines with J gene TRBJ2-2; D gene ambiguous. Source: blood, taken from a patient whose treatment included radiotherapy and nephrectomy. This receptor was obtained from an older woman with renal cell carcinoma. CDR3 nucleotides: TGTGCCAGCAGGCGCGAATCCGGGGAGCTGTTTTTT. The encoded protein is CASRRESGELFF.